The rows below give T cell receptor beta chains drawn from one sample of a study of chemoradiotherapy in HPV16-positive cancers. The assay was immunoSEQ multiplex PCR, and TCRdb's table has in-frame clones only and misses some. This sample has 30,000 to 45,000 clones; 80% occur once, and the top ten carry 3% to 4%. The specimen was blood, collected from a patient who underwent chemoradiotherapy. These receptors came from a human donor with HPV-associated anogenital cancer. CDR3s include the opening cysteine and the closing phenylalanine or tryptophan. The order of the fields is clone size, V gene, D gene, J gene, CDR3 protein, CDR3 DNA. D genes are given only for firm matches. Clone size is given for some rows only: seen once, a few or many times, or a class if the clone is expanded.

-	TRBV27	TRBD1	TRBJ2-7	CASSWDRAQGEQYF	TGTGCCAGCAGTTGGGACAGGGCGCAGGGCGAGCAGTACTTC
-	TRBV9	TRBD1	TRBJ1-1	CASSLLSGQGTEAFF	TGTGCCAGCAGCCTACTATCTGGACAGGGCACTGAAGCTTTCTTT
-	TRBV2	-	TRBJ2-7	CASSERGGEEEQYF	TGTGCCAGCAGTGAAAGAGGCGGGGAGGAGGAGCAGTACTTC
medium-sized	TRBV7-6	TRBD1	TRBJ2-7	CASSPGTGYYEQYF	TGTGCCAGCAGTCCCGGGACAGGGTATTACGAGCAGTACTTC
-	TRBV5-1	-	TRBJ2-3	CASSPEGRMMDTQYF	TGCGCCAGCAGCCCGGAAGGTCGTATGATGGATACGCAGTATTTT
-	TRBV11-2	TRBD1	TRBJ1-2	CASGSRQGPNYGYTF	TGTGCCAGCGGGTCTAGACAGGGACCTAACTATGGCTACACCTTC
few	TRBV4-3	-	TRBJ2-5	CASSQGPGGTQYF	TGCGCCAGCAGCCAGGGCCCTGGGGGGACCCAGTACTTC
-	TRBV19	-	TRBJ2-1	CASSSSRGYNEQFF	TGTGCCAGTAGTTCCAGTCGGGGCTACAATGAGCAGTTCTTC
-	TRBV7-3	TRBD2	TRBJ2-1	CASSPGTSGVSPHNEQFF	TGTGCCAGCAGCCCCGGGACTAGCGGGGTTTCTCCCCACAATGAGCAGTTCTTC
-	TRBV9	-	TRBJ2-5	CASSALPPTLAADQETQYF	TGTGCCAGCAGCGCCCTCCCCCCCACCTTAGCGGCAGACCAAGAGACCCAGTACTTC
-	TRBV7-9	-	TRBJ1-4	CASSPTATNEKLFF	TGTGCCAGCAGCCCGACAGCAACTAATGAAAAACTGTTTTTT
-	TRBV7-9	-	TRBJ1-6	CASSFRQDGSPLHF	TGTGCCAGCAGCTTTAGACAGGACGGTTCACCCCTCCACTTT
few	TRBV2	-	TRBJ1-1	CATRLLTEAFF	TGTGCCACCCGGCTACTCACTGAAGCTTTCTTT
-	TRBV18	TRBD1	TRBJ2-7	CASSPLGQGFEQYF	TGTGCCAGCTCCCCTTTGGGACAGGGATTCGAGCAGTACTTC
-	TRBV10-1	-	TRBJ1-1	CASSESAGRVEAFF	TGCGCCAGCAGTGAGTCCGCCGGGAGGGTTGAAGCTTTCTTT
-	TRBV6-5	-	TRBJ1-5	CASSYSVVGQPQHF	TGTGCCAGCAGTTACTCTGTCGTAGGTCAGCCCCAGCATTTT
-	TRBV5-8	-	TRBJ2-7	CASSLQGAREQYF	TGTGCCAGCAGCCTCCAGGGCGCGAGAGAGCAGTACTTC
once	TRBV2	-	TRBJ1-2	CASSRQPYGYTF	TGTGCCAGCTCCCGACAACCTTATGGCTACACCTTC
-	TRBV7-2	-	TRBJ1-1	CASTTGLSNTEAFF	TGTGCCAGCACCACGGGACTCTCTAACACTGAAGCTTTCTTT
-	TRBV19	TRBD1	TRBJ1-1	CASRPSDRRPLMNTEAFF	TGTGCCAGTAGGCCATCGGACAGGCGCCCTTTAATGAACACTGAAGCTTTCTTT
-	TRBV4-1	-	TRBJ1-1	CASKPTGVYTEAFF	TGCGCCAGTAAGCCAACGGGGGTCTACACTGAAGCTTTCTTT
-	TRBV12-5	-	TRBJ2-2	CASGLAPNTGELFF	TGTGCTAGTGGTTTGGCTCCGAACACCGGGGAGCTGTTTTTT
-	TRBV30	TRBD2	TRBJ2-1	CAWGIAGGPNEQFF	TGTGCCTGGGGAATAGCGGGGGGGCCAAATGAGCAGTTCTTC
-	TRBV11-2	-	TRBJ2-7	CASTDTGRNSYEQYF	TGTGCCAGCACCGATACGGGCAGGAACTCCTACGAGCAGTACTTC
few	TRBV5-1	TRBD1	TRBJ2-7	CASSARTGGDEQYF	TGCGCCAGCAGCGCCCGGACAGGGGGCGACGAGCAGTACTTC
-	TRBV7-8	-	TRBJ1-2	CASSLTPGAAGYTF	TGTGCCAGCAGCTTAACACCAGGGGCGGCAGGCTACACCTTC
-	TRBV5-5	-	TRBJ2-3	CASSHIFLAQYF	TGTGCCAGCAGCCACATCTTTTTGGCGCAGTATTTT
-	TRBV29-1	TRBD1	TRBJ1-5	CSVSKGAGVNQPQHF	TGCAGCGTTAGCAAGGGGGCAGGGGTCAATCAGCCCCAGCATTTT
-	TRBV12-5	TRBD2	TRBJ2-3	CASGWGGADTQYF	TGTGCTAGTGGTTGGGGGGGTGCAGATACGCAGTATTTT
-	TRBV10-3	-	TRBJ1-1	CAISARESGTEAFF	TGTGCCATCAGCGCCAGGGAGAGTGGCACTGAAGCTTTCTTT
-	TRBV7-2	TRBD2	TRBJ2-7	CASSFGLAGASYEQYF	TGTGCCAGCAGCTTCGGACTAGCGGGGGCATCCTACGAGCAGTACTTC
few	TRBV2	-	TRBJ1-5	CASTWVDSNQPQHF	TGTGCCAGCACCTGGGTGGATAGCAATCAGCCCCAGCATTTT
once	TRBV2	-	TRBJ2-3	CASSTEVTDTQYF	TGTGCCAGCTCCACGGAGGTCACAGATACGCAGTATTTT
-	TRBV5-1	-	TRBJ1-6	CASSLAPGDSPLHF	TGCGCCAGCAGCTTGGCCCCCGGAGATTCACCCCTCCACTTT
-	TRBV7-3	-	TRBJ2-5	CASSFGETQYF	TGTGCCAGCAGCTTCGGAGAGACCCAGTACTTC
-	TRBV10-1	-	TRBJ1-5	CASSRGRGNQPQHF	TGCGCCAGCAGTAGGGGTAGGGGCAATCAGCCCCAGCATTTT
-	TRBV5-1	TRBD2	TRBJ2-2	CASSSGTSGFKPGELFF	TGCGCCAGCAGCTCCGGGACTAGCGGGTTTAAGCCCGGGGAGCTGTTTTTT
-	TRBV15	-	TRBJ2-3	CATSRDLGGGVWQYF	TGTGCCACCAGCAGAGATCTAGGGGGGGGTGTTTGGCAGTATTTT
once	TRBV19	TRBD1	TRBJ1-1	CASSSSRGDTEAFF	TGTGCCAGTAGCTCGAGCAGGGGGGACACTGAAGCTTTCTTT
-	TRBV4-1	TRBD2	TRBJ2-5	CASSQSYLGTSVQETQYF	TGCGCCAGCAGCCAATCCTACCTCGGGACTAGCGTTCAAGAGACCCAGTACTTC
-	TRBV5-1	-	TRBJ2-3	CASSLGSGHTDTQYF	TGCGCCAGCAGCTTGGGTAGCGGACACACAGATACGCAGTATTTT
-	TRBV5-1	TRBD1	TRBJ1-4	CASSSQTGWTEKLFF	TGCGCCAGCAGCTCGCAGACAGGGTGGACTGAAAAACTGTTTTTT
once	TRBV9	-	TRBJ2-5	CASSVGRGSQETQYF	TGTGCCAGCAGCGTAGGGCGGGGCTCTCAAGAGACCCAGTACTTC